This T cell receptor (beta chain) was obtained from a study of Ad26.COV2.S vaccination and SARS-CoV-2 variants. Assay: immunoSEQ multiplex PCR; the TCRdb copy retains only in-frame clones and omits some. The table lists some 520,000 clones, approximately 88% of them singletons. Of note for this clone: Its antigen is as yet unknown.

CDR1 and CDR2 from the germline V gene are SGHKS and YYEKEE (reference sequence). V was shortened by 2 bases and J by 2 bases, with 13 bases between the two germline ends. The CDR3 sequence is 16 residues long. Notes on the study in general: Vaccine recipients posted higher spike-specific TCR breadth than their placebo counterparts.

Treatment indicated: roughly 20 received Ad26.COV2.S at low or high dose, single or two shots; several received placebo; per-sample allocation not given. Samples analyzed were those drawn on day 63 after the first vaccine or placebo injection. Donation was by an adult aged 18-55 years who was in Boston. This chain joins TRBV5-5 and TRBJ2-2; possible D gene TRBD1, 5 bases. The TCR was taken from a person between 18 and 65 years old who received the Ad26.COV2.S COVID-19 vaccine or a placebo. This material consisted of peripheral blood, taken in a trial of Ad26.COV2.S vaccine versus placebo. In DNA form, the CDR3 reads TGTGCCAGCAGCTTACTCCGGACACGTAACACCGGGGAGCTGTTTTTT. Translation gives CASSLLRTRNTGELFF.